This passage covers 31 T cell receptor beta chains from one sample sequenced in a study of T-cell reconstitution after alpha-beta-depleted transplantation in children listed by TCRdb under 2016. The label giving this sample's treatment or condition can be read as: allogeneic hematopoietic cell transplantation with graft depleted of TCRalphabeta T cells and CD19 B cells. The library was prepared using PCR. Instrument on record: Illumina HiSeq 2500. To normalize quantification of the TCRbeta repertoire, the TCR libraries were built with molecular barcoding that relied on unique molecular identifiers. The public reads were quality trimmed at Q25 with fastp and then assembled into clones with MiXCR by TCRdb, keeping productive beta chains. Rows with one shared CDR3 protein collapse into an entry with the most common genes and DNA. This sample holds some 440,000 distinct CDR3 sequences; around 15% were observed only once. The ten largest account for 25% to 30% of the sample.

The material was PBMCs, mostly from graft donor cells, obtained 360 days after TCRalphabeta/CD19-depleted stem cell transplant. The receptor source for this set is a boy less than two years old who had a stem cell transplant for Wiskott-Aldrich syndrome, so the T cells may come from the graft donor.

The chain combines TRBV7-8 with TRBJ2-1; 9 bases align to TRBD2. J lost 6 bases, V lost 1 base, and 4 bases had no gene match. Germline V lookup: CDR1 SGHVS, CDR2 FQNEAQ. The CDR3 is 15 residues long. The CDR3 sequence is CASSLVSSGTNEQFF. The CDR3 region has the DNA TGTGCCAGCAGCTTAGTGTCTAGCGGGACCAATGAGCAGTTCTTC. Looking up the rest from reference TRBV7-8 and TRBJ2-1 gives the full variable domain: GAGVSQSPRYKVAKRGQDVALRCDPISGHVSLFWYQQALGQGPEFLTYFQNEAQLDKSGLPSDRFFAERPEGSVSTLKIQRTQQEDSAVYLCASSLVSSGTNEQFFGPGTRLTVL.

This clonotype was seen more than once but under ten times. V is TRBV6-5 and J is TRBJ2-4; 7 bases match TRBD1. CDR1 MNHEY and CDR2 SVGAGI come from the germline V gene. The V segment lost 2 bases and the J segment 4 bases; nucleotides outside the gene matches: 5. CDR3 size: 15 residues. CDR3 sequence (DNA): TGTGCCAGCAGTTACACAGGGGCTGGGAAAAACATTCAGTACTTC. Its translation is CASSYTGAGKNIQYF.

The chain combines TRBV18 with TRBJ2-5, with 7 bases matching TRBD1. Per the germline V gene, CDR1 is KGHSH and CDR2 is LQKENI. The V and J ends lost 3 bases and 5 bases, in that order; junction bases with no gene match: 12. The CDR3 totals 16 residues. The DNA for the CDR3 is TGTGCCAGCTCACCTACCAGGGGGTCACAGGGGGAGACCCAGTACTTC. It codes for CASSPTRGSQGETQYF.

The V and J genes are TRBV29-1 and TRBJ2-3; D gene unclear. The CDR3 has 11 amino acids. The ends were cut back, 6 bases at V and 5 bases at J, with 9 bases in the middle. CDR1 and CDR2 from the germline V gene are SQVTM and ANQGSEA. This CDR3 reads CSVAVGDTQYF. CDR3 sequence (DNA): TGCAGCGTCGCAGTAGGAGATACGCAGTATTTT.

V is TRBV5-1 and J is TRBJ2-2, with 12 bases fitting TRBD2. CDR3 length: 17 residues. CDR1 and CDR2 (germline): SGHRS, YFSETQ. With 0 bases clipped from V and 7 bases from J, the junction kept 7 bases outside the gene matches. The chain's CDR3 is CASSLGRTSGIIGELFF. Written as DNA, the CDR3 is TGCGCCAGCAGCTTGGGGAGGACTAGCGGGATTATCGGGGAGCTGTTTTTT.

This clonotype was observed a handful of times. V and J are TRBV7-9 and TRBJ2-1; D is possibly TRBD2 (5 bases). Germline assignment: CDR1 SEHNR and CDR2 FQNEAQ (reference sequence). The CDR3 runs to 15 residues. With 8 bases removed from V and 7 bases from J, the gap between germline ends came to 21 bases. CDR3 residues: CASSWAPARRNEQFF. The CDR3 bases are TGTGCCAGCTCCTGGGCCCCGGCCCGGAGGAATGAGCAGTTCTTC.

This clonotype was recorded a few times. The J gene is TRBJ1-5, the V gene TRBV12-3 or TRBV12-4; the D gene is possibly TRBD1 (5 bases). V was cut by 2 bases and J by 9 bases, with 8 bases left in between. The CDR3 is 12 residues long. In nucleotides, the CDR3 is TGTGCCAGCAGTTTAACAGGTGCGCCCCAGCATTTT. Translated, it gives CASSLTGAPQHF.

V is TRBV7-8 and J is TRBJ2-3, with 10 bases aligning to TRBD2. This CDR3 region has 15 residues. Trimming took 5 bases from V and 6 from J; bases not matched to a gene: 8. Looked up from germline, CDR1 is SGHVS and CDR2 is FQNEAQ. The chain's CDR3 is CASSPSGRGSDTQYF. CDR3 in DNA: TGTGCCAGCAGCCCTAGCGGGAGAGGATCGGATACGCAGTATTTT.

In DNA, the CDR3 is TGTGCCAGCAGCTTGTTTCTAGACTCTCGCTTTACCCCAGATACGCAGTATTTT. Translation: CASSLFLDSRFTPDTQYF. The rearrangement joins TRBV11-2 to TRBJ2-3; D is unclear. Trimming cost V 3 bases and J 4 bases, with 23 bases left between them. The CDR3 contains 18 residues. Germline-derived CDR1 and CDR2 are SGHAT and FQNNGV.

J is TRBJ2-1 and V is TRBV5-1, with D perhaps matching TRBD1 (5 bases). The germline V gene has CDR1 SGHRS and CDR2 YFSETQ. Trimming left V 2 bases short and J 6 bases short, with 18 bases between. This CDR3 has 16 amino acids. CDR3 protein: CASSLVNRPPGNEQFF. CDR3 DNA sequence: TGCGCCAGCAGCTTAGTTAACAGGCCCCCCGGCAATGAGCAGTTCTTC.

The sample holds many counts of this clonotype. The chain employs TRBV29-1 and TRBJ2-1, with 8 positions matching TRBD1. This CDR3 is built from 16 residues. The junction had 15 bases not matched to a gene; V was cut back by 5 bases and J by 6 bases. In germline, CDR1 is SQVTM, CDR2 ANQGSEA. The CDR3 here is CSVCTPWQGAFNEQFF. The CDR3 region has the DNA TGCAGCGTTTGTACCCCATGGCAGGGGGCGTTCAATGAGCAGTTCTTC.

In this sample, this clonotype turned up a few times. This sequence joins TRBV7-6 and TRBJ2-1; D is unclear. Germline CDR1 SGHVS, CDR2 FNYEAQ. Trimming stripped 5 bases from V and 5 bases from J, with 16 bases between. There are 15 residues in the CDR3. This CDR3 reads CASSPIPSKDNEQFF. The CDR3 nucleotides are TGTGCCAGCAGCCCCATTCCTTCTAAGGACAATGAGCAGTTCTTC.

V usage is TRBV29-1 and J usage is TRBJ1-1; 8 bases match TRBD1. The CDR3 covers 15 residues. The ends lost 5 bases at V and 6 bases at J; junction bases unmatched: 14. In germline, CDR1 is SQVTM, CDR2 ANQGSEA. The CDR3 bases are TGCAGCGTTTTAGGGACAGGCGGGTTGGTGGCTGAAGCTTTCTTT. Translating it yields CSVLGTGGLVAEAFF.

This clonotype was picked up a small number of times. The CDR3 bases are TGCAGCGCTGGACTTGGGGCCTACGAGCAGTACTTC. Translation gives CSAGLGAYEQYF. V is TRBV29-1 and J is TRBJ2-7, with D maybe TRBD2 (5 bases). Trimming stripped 7 bases from V and 2 bases from J, with 12 bases between. The V gene's germline CDR1 is SQVTM and CDR2 ANQGSEA. The CDR3 is 12 residues long.

J is TRBJ2-6 and V is TRBV24-1, with D possibly being TRBD1 (5 bases). In germline, CDR1 is KGHDR, CDR2 SFDVKD. V was trimmed by 9 bases and J by 0 bases, leaving 11 bases between them. There are 15 residues in the CDR3. The CDR3 region has the DNA TGTGCCACCGGTTTCAGGGACTCTGGGGCCAACGTCCTGACTTTC. Translated, it gives CATGFRDSGANVLTF.

V usage is TRBV6-5 and J usage is TRBJ2-5; TRBD1 agrees at 8 bases. Germline assignment: CDR1 MNHEY and CDR2 SVGAGI. This CDR3 contains 15 residues. V shed 0 bases and J 5 bases; nucleotides not matched to a gene: 5. The CDR3 sequence: CASSYSRQGRETQYF. In nucleotides, the CDR3 is TGTGCCAGCAGTTACTCGCGACAGGGGCGTGAGACCCAGTACTTC.

V is TRBV24-1 and J is TRBJ2-2; 15 bases agree with TRBD2. The CDR3 covers 16 residues. The junction had 5 bases not matched to a gene; V was cut back by 3 bases and J by 10 bases. Germline assignment: CDR1 KGHDR and CDR2 SFDVKD. The CDR3 is CATSDPGLAGGKELFF. The CDR3 DNA follows: TGTGCCACCAGTGATCCGGGACTAGCGGGGGGAAAGGAGCTGTTTTTT.

This clonotype was counted between two and nine times. The chain joins TRBV6-5 to TRBJ1-2; TRBD1 is a possible D gene (5 bases). Germline V gene lookup returns CDR1 MNHEY and CDR2 SVGAGI. CDR3 length: 14 amino acids. V lost 4 bases and J 4 bases, leaving 13 bases between the germline ends. CDR3 residues: CASSSPRGGYGYTF. As DNA, the CDR3 is TGTGCCAGCAGTTCACCACGGGGCGGCTATGGCTACACCTTC.

The CDR3 DNA sequence: TGCAGTGCTAGTCAATGGCAGGCGGCGGAGACCCAGTACTTC. Translated: CSASQWQAAETQYF. V gene TRBV20-1 combines with J gene TRBJ2-5; D call uncertain. V shed 3 bases and J shed 5 bases, with 16 bases lying between them. CDR1 is DFQATT, CDR2 SNEGSKA, per germline (reference sequence). This CDR3 is 14 amino acids long.

The rearrangement links TRBV3-1 to TRBJ1-1, with 10 bases fitting TRBD1. The CDR3 loop spans 16 amino acids. In germline, CDR1 is LGHDT, CDR2 YNNKEL (reference sequence). Trimming removed 3 bases from V and 0 bases from J; junction bases left unmatched: 4. CDR3 residues: CASSQAGTGVNTEAFF. The CDR3 coding sequence is TGTGCCAGCAGCCAGGCCGGGACAGGGGTGAACACTGAAGCTTTCTTT.

V and J are TRBV6-2 or TRBV6-3 and TRBJ2-3; TRBD2 is a possible D gene (5 bases). The CDR3 extends over 18 amino acids. Germline V gene data show CDR1 as MNHEY and CDR2 as SVGEGT. Trimming pared 1 base from V and 2 bases from J, leaving 19 bases between. CDR3 region: CASSYFRTLPTYTDTQYF. The CDR3, as DNA: TGTGCCAGCAGTTACTTCAGGACTCTACCTACCTACACAGATACGCAGTATTTT.

The chain joins TRBV5-1 to TRBJ1-1; no clear D gene. Germline assignment: CDR1 SGHRS and CDR2 YFSETQ. V was pared by 4 bases and J by 0 bases, with 22 bases between. The CDR3 runs to 18 residues. The CDR3 region is CASSPRYGGQVMNTEAFF. Written as DNA, the CDR3 is TGCGCCAGCAGCCCACGTTACGGAGGGCAAGTCATGAACACTGAAGCTTTCTTT.

This rearrangement joins TRBV7-9 to TRBJ2-1, with D perhaps assigned TRBD1 or TRBD2 (5 bases each). V was cut by 0 bases and J by 8 bases, with 20 bases left in between. There are 17 residues in the CDR3. Per the germline V gene, CDR1 is SEHNR and CDR2 is FQNEAQ (reference sequence). The CDR3 bases are TGTGCCAGCAGCTTAGCCTCCGGGACCCAAAGGCGGGATGAGCAGTTCTTC. The encoded protein is CASSLASGTQRRDEQFF.

The chain uses TRBV7-9 and TRBJ1-2; D gene uncertain. V lost 5 bases to trimming and J lost 13 bases, with 14 bases between them. Germline assignment: CDR1 SEHNR and CDR2 FQNEAQ (reference sequence). This CDR3 is built from 11 residues. DNA for the CDR3: TGTGCCAGCAGCCAAGGACGTCCACCCACCTTC. It specifies CASSQGRPPTF.

The chain uses TRBV3-1 and TRBJ2-2; 10 positions agree with TRBD2. V gave up 1 base and J gave up 5 bases; unmatched junction bases: 7. The CDR3 totals 17 residues. The germline CDR1 and CDR2 sequences are LGHDT and YNNKEL (reference sequence). CDR3 protein: CASSQVLLAGKTGELFF. CDR3 DNA sequence: TGTGCCAGCAGCCAAGTCTTACTAGCGGGGAAGACCGGGGAGCTGTTTTTT.

The chain uses TRBV6-1 and TRBJ2-3, with D uncertain. The germline gives CDR1 MNHNS, CDR2 SASEGT. Trimming stripped 5 bases from V and 1 base from J, with 16 bases between. The length of the CDR3 is 16 residues. DNA for the CDR3: TGTGCCAGCAGTCATACGAAGGTACAGCGCACAGATACGCAGTATTTT. This translates into CASSHTKVQRTDTQYF.

V is TRBV20-1 and J is TRBJ2-7; 10 nucleotides line up with TRBD2. The V gene's germline CDR1 is DFQATT and CDR2 SNEGSKA (reference sequence). The CDR3 extends over 15 amino acids. V gave up 0 bases and J gave up 0 bases; unmatched junction bases: 2. CDR3 nucleotides: TGCAGTGCTAGAGAGTCTAGCGGGAGCTCCTACGAGCAGTACTTC. Translated: CSARESSGSSYEQYF.

The chain has TRBV20-1 and TRBJ2-1; 8 bases are a match to TRBD1. CDR1 is DFQATT and CDR2 is SNEGSKA in the germline V gene (reference sequence). The CDR3 is 12 residues long. Trimming removed 1 base from V and 10 bases from J; junction bases left unmatched: 3. In DNA, the CDR3 is TGCAGTGCTAGAGCCGGGGACAGGGAGCAGTTCTTC. The encoded protein is CSARAGDREQFF.

This clonotype has just a few counts. This chain joins TRBV11-2 and TRBJ2-7, with D tentatively TRBD1 (5 bases). The CDR3 is 16 amino acids. V dropped 1 base and J dropped 0 bases, with 13 bases sitting between them. CDR1 is SGHAT and CDR2 is FQNNGV in the germline V gene. The CDR3 here is CASSLGQGKGSYEQYF. The CDR3 DNA sequence: TGTGCCAGCAGCTTAGGCCAGGGAAAGGGCTCCTACGAGCAGTACTTC.

This clonotype came up a few times. The J gene is TRBJ1-2, the V gene TRBV6-1; 8 bases fit TRBD1. V gave up 5 bases and J gave up 4 bases; unmatched junction bases: 9. The CDR3 extends over 15 amino acids. The germline CDR1 and CDR2 sequences are MNHNS and SASEGT. The CDR3 sequence is CASSPGQGRPYGYTF. The CDR3 DNA reads TGTGCCAGCAGTCCCGGACAGGGAAGACCCTATGGCTACACCTTC.

This clonotype has only a few counts. The chain joins TRBV12-5 to TRBJ2-2, with a tentative D call TRBD1 (6 bases). Germline CDR1 is LGHNT and CDR2 is FRNRAP. Trimming removed 7 bases from V and 7 bases from J, with 19 bases in between. CDR3 size: 15 residues. CDR3: CASALGHLGGGELFF. Here the CDR3 DNA reads TGTGCTAGTGCCCTCGGACACCTAGGGGGCGGGGAGCTGTTTTTT.